This T cell receptor beta chain was documented in a study of regulatory T cells in long-lasting Graves disease. Study summary: Over 5 years on antithyroid drugs plus positive TSH receptor antibodies marked Graves' disease as persistent.

This clonotype was detected ten times or more. Building the TCR beta libraries relied on iRepertoire HTBI primers, and CDR3 regions underwent Arm-PCR. Per the study methods: Overall, samples carried more than 55 TRBV and 14 TRBJ segments. TCRdb re-called the multiplex PCR reads through MiXCR, storing one row per CDR3 protein. These V and J calls rely on TCRdb rather than the paper's analysis. Seen here are 450,000 or so distinct CDR3 sequences, approximately 22% observed once, and the top ten hold over 10%. Time point meaning: persistent/refractory GD, antithyroid drugs over 5 years with positive TRAb. The TCR library used RNA extracted from PBMCs. The CDR3 length is 13 residues. V was cut by 5 bases and J by 2 bases, with 9 bases left in between.

Sequences were derived from peripheral blood mononuclear cells (PBMCs), sampled when the disease was refractory, from a patient treated with antithyroid drugs. The clonotype comes from a female donor with Graves disease. V and J are TRBV12-3 or TRBV12-4 and TRBJ1-2; D is unclear. The CDR3 DNA follows: TGTGCCAGCAGTATAGGTTTCAACTATGGCTACACCTTC. Protein sequence: CASSIGFNYGYTF.